These 9 T cell receptor beta chains share one sample of origin, sequenced in a study of cytomegalovirus exposure and HLA in healthy donors. Researchers ran the PCR with 60 Vbeta and 13 Jbeta primers. Sequenced by immunoSEQ multiplex PCR; TCRdb stores in-frame clones only, minus some. The table has around 230,000 clones, around 80% seen once. Sequenced: PBMCs. The receptors stem from a man aged 40-49 years in good health and CMV-seropositive.

The chain couples TRBV19 to TRBJ1-5; no clear D gene. The V and J ends lost 4 bases and 7 bases respectively, with 23 bases between them. This CDR3 is 17 amino acids long. Germline V lookup: CDR1 LNHDA, CDR2 SQIVND (reference sequence). CDR3 DNA: TGTGCCAGTAGTAGCGGAGGCTTTCGGGCTCCTCACCAGCCCCAGCATTTT. Its protein product is CASSSGGFRAPHQPQHF.

This clone appeared once. The V call is TRBV19, the J call TRBJ2-7; no reliable D call. Deletions cut 3 bases from V and 2 bases from J, with 11 bases between. This CDR3 has 14 residues. Germline lookup yields CDR1 LNHDA and CDR2 SQIVND (reference sequence). The CDR3 loop reads CASSIGFSPYEQYF. The DNA for the CDR3 is TGTGCCAGTAGTATCGGGTTTTCCCCCTACGAGCAGTACTTC.

This chain uses TRBV6-5 with TRBJ1-6; D is ambiguous. CDR3 length: 13 amino acids. CDR1 and CDR2 (germline): MNHEY, SVGAGI. V shed 3 bases and J shed 8 bases, with 8 bases lying between them. The CDR3 sequence is CASSYGRDSPLHF. The CDR3 DNA reads as TGTGCCAGCAGTTATGGGAGGGATTCACCCCTCCACTTT.

The chain has TRBV5-6 and TRBJ2-5; TRBD1 matches at 8 bases. Germline V gives CDR1 SGHDT, CDR2 YYEEEE. The CDR3 is made up of 16 amino acids. V gave up 0 bases and J gave up 1 base; unmatched junction bases: 5. The DNA of the CDR3 is TGTGCCAGCAGCTTGGACAGGGGGGCCGGCCAAGAGACCCAGTACTTC. Residues: CASSLDRGAGQETQYF.

The chain uses TRBV13 and TRBJ2-6, with 7 bases fitting TRBD2. The CDR3 has 17 amino acids. The ends lost 4 bases at V and 3 bases at J; junction bases unmatched: 9. Germline V gene sequence: CDR1 PRHDT, CDR2 FYEKMQ (reference sequence). The CDR3 is CASSSSPGGDGANVLTF. CDR3 nucleotides: TGTGCCAGCAGCTCCTCCCCTGGGGGGGATGGGGCCAACGTCCTGACTTTC.

The V gene is TRBV6-6, the J gene TRBJ1-5; D unresolved. The CDR3 has 14 amino acids. V was clipped by 4 bases and J by 2 bases, with 9 bases between them. Germline V gives CDR1 MNHNY, CDR2 SVGAGI (reference sequence). CDR3 amino acids: CASSWEGGNQPQHF. The CDR3 coding sequence is TGTGCCAGCAGTTGGGAGGGTGGCAATCAGCCCCAGCATTTT.

This clone was observed a handful of times. Other DNA sequences from this sample encode an identical CDR3 as well. This sequence joins TRBV6-1 and TRBJ2-2, with TRBD1 identical over 8 bases. The V gene end was trimmed by 6 bases and the J gene end by 5 bases; junction bases not matched to a gene: 5. CDR1 and CDR2 from the germline V gene are MNHNS and SASEGT. The CDR3 has 14 amino acids. The CDR3 reads CASRGQGRTGELFF. DNA of the CDR3: TGTGCCAGCAGAGGACAGGGCAGGACCGGGGAGCTGTTTTTT.

The gene calls are TRBV6-6 and TRBJ1-5, with unresolved D. Germline V gene data show CDR1 as MNHNY and CDR2 as SVGAGI (reference sequence). V was shortened by 7 bases and J by 7 bases, with 17 bases between the two germline ends. This CDR3 spans 14 amino acids. For the CDR3, the DNA is TGTGCCAGCAATACCCCGGGTAGGCACCAGCCCCAGCATTTT. It translates to CASNTPGRHQPQHF.

The table lists this clone with a few counts. This chain joins TRBV5-6 and TRBJ2-2; 14 bases are shared with TRBD2. The CDR3 spans 16 residues. After removal of 7 bases from V and 5 bases from J, the junction contained 7 bases not matched to a gene. CDR1 SGHDT and CDR2 YYEEEE come from the germline V gene. CDR3 region: CASGWTSGRWTGELFF. CDR3 sequence (DNA): TGTGCCAGCGGCTGGACTAGCGGGAGGTGGACCGGGGAGCTGTTTTTT.